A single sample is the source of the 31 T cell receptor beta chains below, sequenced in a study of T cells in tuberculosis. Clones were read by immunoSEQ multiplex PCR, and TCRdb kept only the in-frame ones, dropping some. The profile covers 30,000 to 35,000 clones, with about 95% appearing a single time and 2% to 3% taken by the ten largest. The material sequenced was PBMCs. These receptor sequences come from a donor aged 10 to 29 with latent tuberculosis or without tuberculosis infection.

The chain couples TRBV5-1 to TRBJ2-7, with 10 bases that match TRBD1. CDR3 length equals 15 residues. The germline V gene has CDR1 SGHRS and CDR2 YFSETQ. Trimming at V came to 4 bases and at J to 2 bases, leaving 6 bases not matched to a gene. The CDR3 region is CASSPGTGATYEQYF. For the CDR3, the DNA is TGCGCCAGCAGCCCCGGGACAGGGGCAACCTACGAGCAGTACTTC.

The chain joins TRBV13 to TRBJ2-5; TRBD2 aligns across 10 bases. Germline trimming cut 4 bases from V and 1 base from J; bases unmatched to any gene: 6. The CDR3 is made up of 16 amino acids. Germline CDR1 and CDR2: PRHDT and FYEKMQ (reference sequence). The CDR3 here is CASSSGSGGPQETQYF. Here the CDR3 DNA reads TGTGCCAGCAGCTCCGGTAGCGGGGGGCCCCAAGAGACCCAGTACTTC.

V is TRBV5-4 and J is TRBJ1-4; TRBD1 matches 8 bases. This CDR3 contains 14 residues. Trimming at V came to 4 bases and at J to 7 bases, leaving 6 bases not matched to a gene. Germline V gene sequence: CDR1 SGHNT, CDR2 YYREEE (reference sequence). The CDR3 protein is CASSTRDRFEKLFF. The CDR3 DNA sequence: TGTGCCAGCAGCACCCGGGACAGGTTTGAAAAACTGTTTTTT.

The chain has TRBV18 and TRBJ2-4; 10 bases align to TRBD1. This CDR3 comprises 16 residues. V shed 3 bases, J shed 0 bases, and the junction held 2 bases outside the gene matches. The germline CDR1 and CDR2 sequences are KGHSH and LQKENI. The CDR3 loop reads CASSPGQGIAKNIQYF. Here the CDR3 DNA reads TGTGCCAGCTCACCGGGACAGGGGATAGCCAAAAACATTCAGTACTTC.

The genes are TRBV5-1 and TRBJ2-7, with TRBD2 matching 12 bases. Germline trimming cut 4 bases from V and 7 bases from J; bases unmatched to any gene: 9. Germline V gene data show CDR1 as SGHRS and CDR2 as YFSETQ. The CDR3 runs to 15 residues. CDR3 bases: TGCGCCAGCAGCCTGACTAGCGGGAGAGGTGGGGAGCAGTACTTC. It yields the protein CASSLTSGRGGEQYF.

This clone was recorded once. CDR3 loop: CASSPRTAGEETQYF. CDR3 nucleotides: TGTGCCAGCAGCCCGAGAACGGCGGGGGAGGAGACCCAGTACTTC. The rearrangement joins TRBV7-2 to TRBJ2-5, with 7 bases lining up with TRBD2. The CDR3 totals 15 residues. The J segment lost 5 bases and the V segment lost 5 bases, leaving 11 bases of the junction unmatched. Per germline, CDR1 SGHTA and CDR2 FQGNSA.

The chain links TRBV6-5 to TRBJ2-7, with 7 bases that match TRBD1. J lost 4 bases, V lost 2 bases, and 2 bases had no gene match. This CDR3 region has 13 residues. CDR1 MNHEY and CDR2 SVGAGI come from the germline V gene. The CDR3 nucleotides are TGTGCCAGCAGTTACGAGGGGGCTTACGAGCAGTACTTC. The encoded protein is CASSYEGAYEQYF.

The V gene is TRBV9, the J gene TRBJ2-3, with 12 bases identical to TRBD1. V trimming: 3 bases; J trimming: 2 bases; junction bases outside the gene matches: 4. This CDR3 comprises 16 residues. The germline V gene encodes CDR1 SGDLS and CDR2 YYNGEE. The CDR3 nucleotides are TGTGCCAGCAGCGCAACGGGACAGGGGGCCACAGATACGCAGTATTTT. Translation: CASSATGQGATDTQYF. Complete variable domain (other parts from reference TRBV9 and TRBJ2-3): DSGVTQTPKHLITATGQRVTLRCSPRSGDLSVYWYQQSLDQGLQFLIQYYNGEERAKGNILERFSAQQFPDLHSELNLSSLELGDSALYFCASSATGQGATDTQYFGPGTRLTVL.

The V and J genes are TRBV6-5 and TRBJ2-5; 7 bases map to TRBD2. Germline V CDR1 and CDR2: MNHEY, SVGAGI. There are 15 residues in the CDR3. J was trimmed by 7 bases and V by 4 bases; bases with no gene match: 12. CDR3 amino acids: CASSSEAGAGGTQYF. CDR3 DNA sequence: TGTGCCAGCAGTTCAGAGGCGGGAGCTGGGGGGACCCAGTACTTC.

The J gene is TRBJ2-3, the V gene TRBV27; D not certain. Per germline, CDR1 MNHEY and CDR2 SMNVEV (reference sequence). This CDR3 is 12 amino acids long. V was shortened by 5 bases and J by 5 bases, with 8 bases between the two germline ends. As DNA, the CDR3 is TGTGCCAGCAGTCCCCTCGGAGATACGCAGTATTTT. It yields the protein CASSPLGDTQYF.

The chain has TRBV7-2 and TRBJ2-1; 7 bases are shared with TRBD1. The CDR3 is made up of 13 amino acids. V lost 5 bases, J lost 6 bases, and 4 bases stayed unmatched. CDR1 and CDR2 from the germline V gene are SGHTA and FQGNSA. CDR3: CASSPGGINEQFF. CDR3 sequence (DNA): TGTGCCAGCAGCCCAGGGGGAATCAATGAGCAGTTCTTC.

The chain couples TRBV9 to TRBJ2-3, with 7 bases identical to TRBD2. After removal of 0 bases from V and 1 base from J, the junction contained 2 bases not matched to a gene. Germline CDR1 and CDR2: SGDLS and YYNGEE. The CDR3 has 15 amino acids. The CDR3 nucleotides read TGTGCCAGCAGCGTAGGGAGCGGGGGCACAGATACGCAGTATTTT. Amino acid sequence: CASSVGSGGTDTQYF.

The CDR3, as DNA: TGTGCCAGCAGCCTCACGGGAGATACGCAGTATTTT. This translates into CASSLTGDTQYF. The gene calls are TRBV7-2 and TRBJ2-3; D is ambiguous. The CDR3 runs 12 residues. Germline loops: CDR1 SGHTA, CDR2 FQGNSA. Between the trimmed V and J ends, which lost 5 bases and 5 bases, there was a span of 8 bases.

As DNA, the CDR3 is TGTGCCAGCAGTCGAGGAACGCAAGAGACCCAGTACTTC. Its protein is CASSRGTQETQYF. The rearrangement uses TRBV25-1 and TRBJ2-5; D unresolved. The germline V gene encodes CDR1 MGHDK and CDR2 SYGVNS. The CDR3 contains 13 residues. Trimming removed 5 bases at V and 2 bases at J, with 9 bases between.

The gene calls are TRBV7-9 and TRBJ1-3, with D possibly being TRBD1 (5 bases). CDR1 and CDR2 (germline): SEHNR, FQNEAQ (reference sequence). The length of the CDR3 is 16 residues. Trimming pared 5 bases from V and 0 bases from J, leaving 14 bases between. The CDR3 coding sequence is TGTGCCAGCAGCCCCATCACAGGTTCCTCTGGAAACACCATATATTTT. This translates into CASSPITGSSGNTIYF.

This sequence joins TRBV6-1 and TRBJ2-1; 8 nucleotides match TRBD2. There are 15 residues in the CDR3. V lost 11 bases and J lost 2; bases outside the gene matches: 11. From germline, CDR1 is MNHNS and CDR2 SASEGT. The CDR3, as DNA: TGTGCCCTGCAGACCGGGGGGGCCCCCTACAATGAGCAGTTCTTC. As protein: CALQTGGAPYNEQFF.

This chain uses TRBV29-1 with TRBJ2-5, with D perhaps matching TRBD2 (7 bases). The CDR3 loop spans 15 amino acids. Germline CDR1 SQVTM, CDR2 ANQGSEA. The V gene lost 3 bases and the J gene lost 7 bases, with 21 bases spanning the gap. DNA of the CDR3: TGCAGCGTTGATAGGCGGGAGTCCAGGGGCGGGACCCAGTACTTC. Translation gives CSVDRRESRGGTQYF.

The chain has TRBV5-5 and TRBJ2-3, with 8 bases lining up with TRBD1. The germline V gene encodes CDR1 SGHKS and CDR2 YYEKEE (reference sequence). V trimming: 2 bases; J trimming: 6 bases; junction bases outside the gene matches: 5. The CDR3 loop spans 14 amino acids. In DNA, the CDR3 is TGTGCCAGCAGCTTTTGGACAGGGTCGGATACGCAGTATTTT. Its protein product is CASSFWTGSDTQYF.

CDR3 nucleotides: TGCGCCAGCAGCTTGAACAACCATGGCTACACCTTC. Protein sequence: CASSLNNHGYTF. The chain is built from TRBV5-1 and TRBJ1-2; no clear D gene. Trimming took 1 base from V and 6 from J, leaving 7 bases between them. This CDR3 is built from 12 residues. The germline CDR1 and CDR2 sequences are SGHRS and YFSETQ.

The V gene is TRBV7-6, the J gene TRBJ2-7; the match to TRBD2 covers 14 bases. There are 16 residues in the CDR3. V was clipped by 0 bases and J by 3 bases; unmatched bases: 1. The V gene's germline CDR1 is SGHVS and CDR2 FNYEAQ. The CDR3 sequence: CASSLAGTSGSYEQYF. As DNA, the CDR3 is TGTGCCAGCAGCTTAGCTGGGACTAGCGGGAGCTACGAGCAGTACTTC.

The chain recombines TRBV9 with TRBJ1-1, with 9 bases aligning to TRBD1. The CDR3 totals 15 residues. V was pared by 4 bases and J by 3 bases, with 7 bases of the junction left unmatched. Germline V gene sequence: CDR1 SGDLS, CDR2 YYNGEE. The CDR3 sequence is CASSPGTGSYTEAFF. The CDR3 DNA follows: TGTGCCAGCAGCCCCGGGACAGGGTCGTACACTGAAGCTTTCTTT. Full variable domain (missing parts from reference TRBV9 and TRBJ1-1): DSGVTQTPKHLITATGQRVTLRCSPRSGDLSVYWYQQSLDQGLQFLIQYYNGEERAKGNILERFSAQQFPDLHSELNLSSLELGDSALYFCASSPGTGSYTEAFFGQGTRLTVV.

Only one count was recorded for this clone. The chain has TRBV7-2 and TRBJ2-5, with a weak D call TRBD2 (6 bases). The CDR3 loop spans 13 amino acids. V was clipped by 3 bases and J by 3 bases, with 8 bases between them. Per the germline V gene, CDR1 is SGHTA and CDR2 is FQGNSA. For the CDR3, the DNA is TGTGCCAGCAGCTTTACGGGGGAAGAGACCCAGTACTTC. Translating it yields CASSFTGEETQYF. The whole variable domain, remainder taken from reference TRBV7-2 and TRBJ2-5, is GAGVSQSPSNKVTEKGKDVELRCDPISGHTALYWYRQSLGQGLEFLIYFQGNSAPDKSGLPSDRFSAERTGGSVSTLTIQRTQQEDSAVYLCASSFTGEETQYFGPGTRLLVL.

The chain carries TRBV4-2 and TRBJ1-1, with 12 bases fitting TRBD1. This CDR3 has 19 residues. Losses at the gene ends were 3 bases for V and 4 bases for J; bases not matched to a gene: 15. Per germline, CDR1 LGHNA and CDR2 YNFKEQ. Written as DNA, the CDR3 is TGTGCCAGCAGCCACGTTTTGGGGACAGGGGGCGGTGGGACCACTGAAGCTTTCTTT. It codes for CASSHVLGTGGGGTTEAFF.

The CDR3 loop reads CASTTGQGLADTQYF. DNA for the CDR3: TGTGCCAGCACAACCGGACAGGGGTTGGCAGATACGCAGTATTTT. The V call is TRBV6-1, the J call TRBJ2-3; 9 nucleotides line up with TRBD1. Germline CDR1 is MNHNS and CDR2 is SASEGT. Germline trimming cut 7 bases from V and 4 bases from J; bases unmatched to any gene: 9. The CDR3 has 15 amino acids.

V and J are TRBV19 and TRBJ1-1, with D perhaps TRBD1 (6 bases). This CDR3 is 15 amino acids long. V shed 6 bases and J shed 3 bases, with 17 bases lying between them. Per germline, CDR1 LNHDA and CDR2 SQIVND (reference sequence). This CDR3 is CASRSTGNVYTEAFF. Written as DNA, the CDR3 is TGTGCCAGTAGGTCGACAGGTAACGTGTACACTGAAGCTTTCTTT.

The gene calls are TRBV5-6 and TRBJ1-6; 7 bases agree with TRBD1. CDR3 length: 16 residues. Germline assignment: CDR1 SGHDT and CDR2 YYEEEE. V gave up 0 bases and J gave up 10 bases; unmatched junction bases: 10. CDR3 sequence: CASSLGLGTAASPLHF. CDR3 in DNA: TGTGCCAGCAGCTTGGGTTTGGGGACAGCAGCATCACCCCTCCACTTT.

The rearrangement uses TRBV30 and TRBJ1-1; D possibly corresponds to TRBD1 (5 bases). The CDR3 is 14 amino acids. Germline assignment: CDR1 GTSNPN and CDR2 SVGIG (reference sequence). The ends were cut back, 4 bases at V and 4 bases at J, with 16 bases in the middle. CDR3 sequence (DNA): TGTGCCTGGAACCAACAGGTTCGTGGCACTGAAGCTTTCTTT. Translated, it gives CAWNQQVRGTEAFF.

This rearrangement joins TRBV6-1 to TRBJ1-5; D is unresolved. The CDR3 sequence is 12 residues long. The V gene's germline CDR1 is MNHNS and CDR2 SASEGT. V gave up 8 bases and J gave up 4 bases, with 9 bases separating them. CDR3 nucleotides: TGTGCCAGCCAAGCGGGGAATCAGCCCCAGCATTTT. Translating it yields CASQAGNQPQHF.

The DNA for the CDR3 is TGTGCCAGCAGCCTAGTACACGGCACAGATACGCAGTATTTT. This translates into CASSLVHGTDTQYF. V gene TRBV7-2 combines with J gene TRBJ2-3; D is unclear. CDR1 and CDR2 from the germline V gene are SGHTA and FQGNSA. V was shortened by 5 bases and J by 1 base, with 10 bases between the two germline ends. The length of the CDR3 is 14 residues.

For the CDR3, the DNA is TGCAGCGTTGCGGGACAGGGAGGCGGCTATGGCTACACCTTC. Amino acid sequence: CSVAGQGGGYGYTF. V usage is TRBV29-1 and J usage is TRBJ1-2, with 9 nucleotides matching TRBD1. CDR1 is SQVTM, CDR2 ANQGSEA, per germline. CDR3 size: 14 residues. After removal of 4 bases from V and 4 bases from J, the junction contained 7 bases not matched to a gene.

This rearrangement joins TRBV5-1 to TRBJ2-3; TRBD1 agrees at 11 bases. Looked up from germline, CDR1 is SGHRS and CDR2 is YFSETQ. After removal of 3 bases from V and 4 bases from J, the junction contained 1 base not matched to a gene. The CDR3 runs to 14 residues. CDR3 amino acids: CASSWTGGPDTQYF. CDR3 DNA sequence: TGCGCCAGCAGCTGGACAGGGGGCCCAGATACGCAGTATTTT.